The entry below describes one T cell receptor beta chain. Its antigen is unidentified. Using immunoSEQ multiplex PCR, the repertoire was profiled, and TCRdb retains in-frame clones only, with some absent. The sample contains more than 350,000 clones, 90% of which appear only once. These data originate in a study of Ad26.COV2.S vaccination and SARS-CoV-2 variants. In the study overall: As a participant in COV1001, the donor was in the Ad26.COV2.S trial arm.

General observations from the study: Spike-specific CD8+ and CD4+ T cell responses reportedly showed substantial breadth after vaccination.

The CDR3 length is 15 residues. CDR1 and CDR2 (germline): MDHEN, SYDVKM. V lost 7 bases and J 0 bases, leaving 16 bases between the germline ends. Treatment described: over 15 received Ad26.COV2.S at low or high dose, single or two shots; 5 received placebo; per-sample allocation not given. Repertoires come from day 63 after the first vaccine or placebo injection. Whoever gave the sample was an adult aged 18-55 years in Boston. In the vaccine, an Ad26 vector expressed the SARS-CoV-2 spike of the Wuhan strain. The sequences come from peripheral blood, collected in a trial of Ad26.COV2.S vaccine versus placebo. The rearrangement joins TRBV28 to TRBJ2-7, with D possibly TRBD1 on 6 matching bases. The TCR originated in a person between 18 and 65 years old who received the Ad26.COV2.S COVID-19 vaccine or a placebo. The CDR3 loop reads CASKTPGASSYEQYF. The CDR3 bases are TGTGCCAGCAAAACGCCAGGGGCCAGCTCCTACGAGCAGTACTTC.